These 10 T cell receptor beta chains share one sample of origin, sequenced in a study of PD-1 blockade in classical Hodgkin lymphoma. In every patient, relapse followed autologous stem cell transplantation, while exposure to brentuximab vedotin differed. With magnetic negative selection, CD4+ T cells were purified from PBMCs that had been thawed. Repertoires were generated with immunoSEQ multiplex PCR, while TCRdb's copy carries only in-frame clones and drops some. The table lists some 9,200 clones, about 80% of them singletons, with roughly 4% in the top ten. The material sequenced was CD4+ T cells from blood, taken at baseline. The source is a human donor with classical Hodgkin lymphoma.

The chain is built from TRBV19 and TRBJ2-6, with a possible D match to TRBD1 (6 bases). From germline, CDR1 is LNHDA and CDR2 SQIVND (reference sequence). The CDR3 loop spans 17 amino acids. V lost 0 bases and J lost 4, with 13 bases in between. The chain's CDR3 is CASSIDGGGAGANVLTF. CDR3 nucleotide sequence: TGTGCCAGTAGTATAGATGGTGGGGGCGCCGGGGCCAACGTCCTGACTTTC. Full variable domain (remainder filled in from reference TRBV19 and TRBJ2-6): DGGITQSPKYLFRKEGQNVTLSCEQNLNHDAMYWYRQDPGQGLRLIYYSQIVNDFQKGDIAEGYSVSREKKESFPLTVTSAQKNPTAFYLCASSIDGGGAGANVLTFGAGSRLTVL.

The CDR3 DNA sequence: TGTGCCAGCAGCCAAGATTTAGCGGGAGAAGTGCAGTTCTTC. Protein product: CASSQDLAGEVQFF. The chain has TRBV4-2 and TRBJ2-1; 9 bases agree with TRBD2. Germline V gene data show CDR1 as LGHNA and CDR2 as YNFKEQ. The CDR3 extends over 14 amino acids. J lost 12 bases, V lost 0 bases, and 6 bases had no gene match.

The chain carries TRBV29-1 and TRBJ2-5; D is perhaps TRBD2 (5 bases). This CDR3 has 11 amino acids. The V end was cut by 7 bases, the J end by 3 bases, with 9 bases between. Germline-derived CDR1 and CDR2 are SQVTM and ANQGSEA. As DNA, the CDR3 is TGCAGCGCTCTCGGGGAAGAGACCCAGTACTTC. Encoded protein: CSALGEETQYF.

The chain couples TRBV5-4 to TRBJ2-3; D is undetermined. This CDR3 has 14 residues. The germline V gene encodes CDR1 SGHNT and CDR2 YYREEE (reference sequence). Trimming took off 0 bases at V and 5 bases at J, with 10 bases between the two ends. The CDR3 sequence: CASSLAEAGDTQYF. In nucleotides, the CDR3 is TGTGCCAGCAGCTTGGCTGAAGCCGGAGATACGCAGTATTTT.

The rearrangement links TRBV15 to TRBJ2-2; a weak D match, TRBD1 (5 bases). The CDR3 has 16 residues. Trimming removed 6 bases from V and 5 bases from J, with 19 bases in between. The V gene's germline CDR1 is LNHNV and CDR2 YYDKDF (reference sequence). The CDR3 loop is CATSSNRGRGTGELFF. The CDR3 nucleotides read TGTGCCACCAGTAGTAATAGGGGAAGGGGAACCGGGGAGCTGTTTTTT. Together with reference TRBV15 and TRBJ2-2, the CDR3 gives the full variable domain: DAMVIQNPRYQVTQFGKPVTLSCSQTLNHNVMYWYQQKSSQAPKLLFHYYDKDFNNEADTPDNFQSRRPNTSFCFLDIRSPGLGDTAMYLCATSSNRGRGTGELFFGEGSRLTVL.

The V gene is TRBV10-3, the J gene TRBJ2-5; no reliable D call. This CDR3 has 13 amino acids. Germline CDR1 and CDR2: ENHRY and SYGVKD. V was cut by 0 bases and J by 5 bases, with 7 bases left in between. The CDR3 bases are TGTGCCATCAGTGAGTCAGCTGCGGAGACCCAGTACTTC. This codes for CAISESAAETQYF.

This rearrangement joins TRBV4-1 to TRBJ1-1; D call uncertain. Germline values: CDR1 MGHRA, CDR2 YSYEKL. The CDR3 has 14 amino acids. The ends were cut back, 0 bases at V and 1 base at J, with 6 bases in the middle. The CDR3, as DNA: TGCGCCAGCAGCCAAGATCGAGAGAACACTGAAGCTTTCTTT. Its translation is CASSQDRENTEAFF.

The chain has TRBV18 and TRBJ2-7; 9 positions match TRBD1. The CDR3 is 14 amino acids. The V gene's germline CDR1 is KGHSH and CDR2 LQKENI. J lost 2 bases, V lost 4 bases, and 3 bases had no gene match. CDR3 loop: CASSQGQGPYEQYF. The DNA for the CDR3 is TGTGCCAGCTCACAGGGACAGGGTCCCTACGAGCAGTACTTC.

The J gene is TRBJ1-2, the V gene TRBV5-4; no clear D gene. V dropped 4 bases and J dropped 3 bases, with 13 bases sitting between them. Per germline, CDR1 SGHNT and CDR2 YYREEE (reference sequence). This CDR3 contains 14 residues. CDR3 DNA sequence: TGTGCCAGCAGCCGACGGGAGGGCGACTATGGCTACACCTTC. Amino acid sequence: CASSRREGDYGYTF.

The chain joins TRBV7-3 to TRBJ1-2; the match to TRBD1 covers 11 bases. The CDR3 extends over 13 amino acids. Germline assignment: CDR1 SGHTA and CDR2 FQGTGA. Trimming cost V 5 bases and J 9 bases; bases outside gene matches: 5. The CDR3: CASSPGTGGSYTF. Here the CDR3 DNA reads TGTGCCAGCAGCCCCGGGACAGGGGGAAGCTACACCTTC.